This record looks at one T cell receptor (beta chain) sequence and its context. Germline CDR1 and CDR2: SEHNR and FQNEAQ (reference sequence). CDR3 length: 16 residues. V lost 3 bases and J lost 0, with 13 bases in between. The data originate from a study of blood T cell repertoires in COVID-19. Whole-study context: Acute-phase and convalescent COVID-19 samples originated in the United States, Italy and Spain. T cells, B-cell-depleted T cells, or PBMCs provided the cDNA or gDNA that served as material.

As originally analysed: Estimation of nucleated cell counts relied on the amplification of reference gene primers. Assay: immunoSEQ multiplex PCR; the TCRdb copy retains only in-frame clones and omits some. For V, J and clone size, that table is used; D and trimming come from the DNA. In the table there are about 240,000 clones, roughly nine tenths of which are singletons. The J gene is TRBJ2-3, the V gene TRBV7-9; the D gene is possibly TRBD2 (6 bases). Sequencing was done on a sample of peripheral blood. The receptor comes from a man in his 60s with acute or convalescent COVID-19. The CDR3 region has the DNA TGTGCCAGCAGCTTCCCGGGAGTTCGTAGCACAGATACGCAGTATTTT. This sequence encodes CASSFPGVRSTDTQYF.